The 32 T cell receptor beta chains presented below share a single source sample, sequenced in a study of T cell responses to AZD1222 COVID-19 vaccine. Profiled with immunoSEQ multiplex PCR; TCRdb holds only in-frame clones, not every one. Of around 150,000 clones listed, over 85% are singletons. This material consisted of peripheral blood, taken 28 days after the second AZD1222 dose. The source of these receptors is an adult who received the AZD1222 COVID-19 vaccine.

V usage is TRBV4-1 and J usage is TRBJ1-1, with 9 bases lining up with TRBD1. The V and J ends lost 0 bases and 4 bases, in that order; junction bases with no gene match: 3. This CDR3 is built from 15 residues. The germline gives CDR1 MGHRA, CDR2 YSYEKL. This chain's CDR3 is CASSQEGQGSTEAFF. Here the CDR3 DNA reads TGCGCCAGCAGCCAAGAGGGACAGGGTAGCACTGAAGCTTTCTTT.

The V and J genes are TRBV27 and TRBJ1-2, with D perhaps TRBD1 (5 bases). This CDR3 has 19 amino acids. Germline CDR1 and CDR2: MNHEY and SMNVEV (reference sequence). V was pared by 2 bases and J by 6 bases, with 28 bases between. CDR3 sequence (DNA): TGTGCCAGCAGTTTAGGGGGAGGGTTCGGAAAACTTGAGATGGATGGCTACACCTTC. Its protein product is CASSLGGGFGKLEMDGYTF.

This chain connects TRBV29-1 to TRBJ1-2, with D unclear. Trimming removed 8 bases from V and 5 bases from J, with 12 bases in between. This CDR3 contains 11 residues. Germline CDR1 and CDR2: SQVTM and ANQGSEA. The CDR3 loop reads CSPNPPYGYTF. CDR3 sequence (DNA): TGCAGCCCTAATCCCCCTTATGGCTACACCTTC.

This sequence joins TRBV3-1 (or the pseudogene TRBV3-2) and TRBJ2-1; 9 nucleotides align to TRBD2. This CDR3 has 11 residues. Germline loops: CDR1 LGHDT, CDR2 YNNKEL (reference sequence). J lost 15 bases, V lost 7 bases, and 7 bases had no gene match. The CDR3 loop is CASNSGGPPFF. In DNA form, the CDR3 reads TGTGCCAGCAACAGCGGGGGGCCACCGTTCTTC.

The chain couples TRBV6-2 or TRBV6-3 to TRBJ1-5; D gene ambiguous. The length of the CDR3 is 11 residues. Looked up from germline, CDR1 is MNHEY and CDR2 is SVGEGT. Trimming pared 8 bases from V and 2 bases from J, leaving 4 bases between. CDR3 nucleotides: TGTGCCAGCGGCCGCAATCAGCCCCAGCATTTT. This sequence encodes CASGRNQPQHF.

This clone showed up just once. This rearrangement joins TRBV5-1 to TRBJ2-3; D is perhaps TRBD1 or TRBD2 (6 bases each). Germline assignment: CDR1 SGHRS and CDR2 YFSETQ. V was trimmed by 0 bases and J by 6 bases, leaving 17 bases between them. This CDR3 comprises 16 residues. CDR3 residues: CASSLGGGLSGDTQYF. DNA of the CDR3: TGCGCCAGCAGCTTGGGAGGGGGGCTCTCCGGGGATACGCAGTATTTT.

This chain connects TRBV19 to TRBJ2-3, with D perhaps TRBD2 (6 bases). Trimming removed 8 bases at V and 6 bases at J, with 21 bases between. Germline V gene lookup returns CDR1 LNHDA and CDR2 SQIVND (reference sequence). The CDR3 length is 15 residues. As DNA, the CDR3 is TGTGCCAGTGCCGGAAGGAGGGTTGAAGGGGATACGCAGTATTTT. It codes for CASAGRRVEGDTQYF.

The chain links TRBV18 to TRBJ2-2; unclear D gene. Germline assignment: CDR1 KGHSH and CDR2 LQKENI. With 0 bases removed from V and 5 bases from J, the gap between germline ends came to 10 bases. The CDR3 extends over 15 amino acids. The CDR3 DNA follows: TGTGCCAGCTCACCACCGGTACGTGGAACCGGGGAGCTGTTTTTT. It translates to CASSPPVRGTGELFF. Together with reference TRBV18 and TRBJ2-2, the CDR3 gives the full variable domain: NAGVMQNPRHLVRRRGQEARLRCSPMKGHSHVYWYRQLPEEGLKFMVYLQKENIIDESGMPKERFSAEFPKEGPSILRIQQVVRGDSAAYFCASSPPVRGTGELFFGEGSRLTVL.

The V gene is TRBV7-3, the J gene TRBJ2-4; D might be TRBD1 (6 bases). CDR1 and CDR2 (germline): SGHTA, FQGTGA. Trimming left V 3 bases short and J 10 bases short, with 16 bases between. This CDR3 is 14 amino acids long. The CDR3 is CASSFQSGDRIQYF. CDR3 DNA sequence: TGTGCCAGCAGCTTTCAATCAGGGGACCGTATTCAGTACTTC.

J is TRBJ1-6 and V is TRBV6-5; no definite D call. CDR3 length: 14 residues. Trimming pared 3 bases from V and 3 bases from J, leaving 6 bases between. The germline CDR1 and CDR2 sequences are MNHEY and SVGAGI. In DNA, the CDR3 is TGTGCCAGCAGTTATAAGAACTATAATTCACCCCTCCACTTT. Translating it yields CASSYKNYNSPLHF.

This chain connects TRBV12-3 or TRBV12-4 to TRBJ2-7; the D gene is possibly TRBD2 (6 bases). Trimming took 3 bases from V and 6 from J, leaving 12 bases between them. The CDR3 is made up of 13 amino acids. The CDR3: CASSLGGGSEQYF. The CDR3 nucleotides are TGTGCCAGCAGTTTGGGGGGAGGCAGCGAGCAGTACTTC.

The rearrangement joins TRBV7-2 to TRBJ1-5, with 8 bases aligning to TRBD1. Trimming at V came to 5 bases and at J to 5 bases, leaving 2 bases not matched to a gene. CDR3 length: 13 residues. CDR1 and CDR2 (germline): SGHTA, FQGNSA. The CDR3 DNA is TGTGCCAGCAGCACGACAGGGGATCAGCCCCAGCATTTT. Its translation: CASSTTGDQPQHF.

CDR3 loop: CASSIPHGHQPQHF. The CDR3 region has the DNA TGTGCCAGTAGTATACCCCACGGACATCAGCCCCAGCATTTT. The chain links TRBV19 to TRBJ1-5; D is ambiguous. This CDR3 has 14 amino acids. From germline, CDR1 is LNHDA and CDR2 SQIVND (reference sequence). V dropped 2 bases and J dropped 5 bases, with 10 bases sitting between them. Drawing the rest from reference TRBV19 and TRBJ1-5, the complete variable domain is DGGITQSPKYLFRKEGQNVTLSCEQNLNHDAMYWYRQDPGQGLRLIYYSQIVNDFQKGDIAEGYSVSREKKESFPLTVTSAQKNPTAFYLCASSIPHGHQPQHFGDGTRLSIL.

This chain connects TRBV18 to TRBJ2-1, with a possible D match to TRBD2 (7 bases). CDR3 size: 17 residues. Germline values: CDR1 KGHSH, CDR2 LQKENI. The germline V and J ends were trimmed by 3 bases and 2 bases, with 17 bases remaining between them. The CDR3 is CASSPPSRGAPYNEQFF. CDR3 DNA sequence: TGTGCCAGCTCACCCCCAAGTCGGGGGGCCCCCTACAATGAGCAGTTCTTC.

The rearrangement links TRBV3-1 (or the pseudogene TRBV3-2) to TRBJ1-3, with D uncertain. The CDR3 is 14 residues long. V gave up 0 bases and J gave up 4 bases, with 7 bases separating them. Germline V lookup: CDR1 LGHDT, CDR2 YNNKEL (reference sequence). The CDR3 loop reads CASSQDLIGNTIYF. CDR3 DNA sequence: TGTGCCAGCAGCCAAGATCTTATCGGAAACACCATATATTTT.

V usage is TRBV3-1 (or the pseudogene TRBV3-2) and J usage is TRBJ2-1; TRBD1 aligns across 7 bases. Germline loops: CDR1 LGHDT, CDR2 YNNKEL (reference sequence). V trimming: 4 bases; J trimming: 1 base; junction bases outside the gene matches: 4. The CDR3 runs 15 residues. In DNA form, the CDR3 reads TGTGCCAGCAGCCGCGACAGGGTATCCTACAATGAGCAGTTCTTC. Amino acid sequence: CASSRDRVSYNEQFF.

The V call is TRBV10-3, the J call TRBJ1-2; D not certain. V gave up 6 bases and J gave up 3 bases, with 20 bases separating them. Germline V gene sequence: CDR1 ENHRY, CDR2 SYGVKD. This CDR3 spans 16 amino acids. CDR3 region: CAIRAERGQSHYGYTF. The CDR3 DNA follows: TGTGCCATCAGAGCTGAACGAGGGCAGAGCCACTATGGCTACACCTTC.

The chain is built from TRBV28 and TRBJ1-2; D not certain. Trimming shortened V by 3 bases and J by 4 bases, and 6 bases separated the two germline ends. The CDR3 is 12 residues long. Germline V gene sequence: CDR1 MDHEN, CDR2 SYDVKM. CDR3 sequence (DNA): TGTGCCAGCAGTTTGCAAGCCTATGGCTACACCTTC. Translated, it gives CASSLQAYGYTF.

The chain recombines TRBV2 with TRBJ1-5; TRBD1 is a possible D gene (6 bases). The CDR3 is made up of 14 amino acids. V was trimmed by 6 bases and J by 3 bases, leaving 12 bases between them. Germline V gene sequence: CDR1 SNHLY, CDR2 FYNNEI. CDR3: CASSGQITNQPQHF. CDR3 bases: TGTGCCAGCAGCGGACAGATAACCAATCAGCCCCAGCATTTT.

The J gene is TRBJ1-3, the V gene TRBV19; D is possibly TRBD1 (5 bases). Germline CDR1 LNHDA, CDR2 SQIVND (reference sequence). V was clipped by 6 bases and J by 4 bases, with 16 bases between them. The CDR3 has 15 amino acids. The CDR3 sequence is CASRELRDAGNTIYF. In nucleotides, the CDR3 is TGTGCCAGTAGGGAGCTCCGGGACGCAGGAAACACCATATATTTT.

The J gene is TRBJ1-4, the V gene TRBV7-9; possibly TRBD1 for D (5 bases). The V end lost 3 bases, the J end lost 0 bases, and 20 bases lay between the germline ends. There are 19 residues in the CDR3. Germline V gives CDR1 SEHNR, CDR2 FQNEAQ (reference sequence). The CDR3 spells CASSLAAGWGPATNEKLFF. The CDR3 DNA follows: TGTGCCAGCAGCTTGGCTGCGGGATGGGGCCCAGCAACTAATGAAAAACTGTTTTTT.

The chain has TRBV18 and TRBJ2-6; TRBD2 is a possible D gene (5 bases). Germline V gene data show CDR1 as KGHSH and CDR2 as LQKENI. This CDR3 spans 16 amino acids. V was shortened by 4 bases and J by 3 bases, with 13 bases between the two germline ends. CDR3 bases: TGTGCCAGCTCACAGTTTGAAGGAGGTGGGGCCAACGTCCTGACTTTC. This gives the protein CASSQFEGGGANVLTF.

The J gene is TRBJ1-1, the V gene TRBV11-2, with D maybe TRBD1 (5 bases). V lost 5 bases and J 2 bases, leaving 12 bases between the germline ends. CDR3 length: 14 residues. Per the germline V gene, CDR1 is SGHAT and CDR2 is FQNNGV. DNA of the CDR3: TGTGCCAGCAGCAGGGGAGGCCCTAACACTGAAGCTTTCTTT. Its translation is CASSRGGPNTEAFF.

The chain couples TRBV15 to TRBJ2-1; 7 nucleotides agree with TRBD2. The CDR3 length is 15 residues. V lost 0 bases and J lost 3; bases outside the gene matches: 2. The germline gives CDR1 LNHNV, CDR2 YYDKDF (reference sequence). CDR3 amino acids: CATSRDLADYNEQFF. CDR3 coding DNA: TGTGCCACCAGCAGAGATCTAGCGGACTACAATGAGCAGTTCTTC.

This clone came up once. This rearrangement joins TRBV12-3 or TRBV12-4 to TRBJ1-3; 9 bases are a match to TRBD1. V lost 7 bases and J lost 7; bases outside the gene matches: 5. CDR3 size: 13 residues. The CDR3 is CASILDRGNTIYF. CDR3 bases: TGTGCCAGCATCCTCGACAGGGGGAACACCATATATTTT.

The rearrangement links TRBV21-1 to TRBJ2-2; the D segment call TRBD1 is taken from the table without a DNA check. TRBV21-1 is reported as a pseudogene. This CDR3 has 16 residues. The chain's CDR3 is CASNPMGQGASGELFF. CDR3 DNA sequence: TGTGCCAGCAACCCCATGGGACAGGGGGCCTCAGGGGAGCTGTTTTTT.

This chain's CDR3 is CAIRQGQGTLYEQYF. The CDR3 DNA follows: TGTGCCATCAGACAAGGGCAGGGAACGTTATACGAGCAGTACTTC. The V call is TRBV6-5, the J call TRBJ2-7; a weak D match, TRBD1 (5 bases). The CDR3 is 15 residues long. Trimming removed 10 bases from V and 4 bases from J, with 23 bases in between. The germline gives CDR1 MNHEY, CDR2 SVGAGI.

The chain joins TRBV19 to TRBJ2-1; 8 bases map to TRBD1. CDR3 length: 16 residues. The V gene end was trimmed by 0 bases and the J gene end by 1 base; junction bases not matched to a gene: 2. The germline CDR1 and CDR2 sequences are LNHDA and SQIVND (reference sequence). The DNA of the CDR3 is TGTGCCAGTAGTATAGAAGACAGGGGTTCCTACAATGAGCAGTTCTTC. Translated: CASSIEDRGSYNEQFF. Filled out from reference TRBV19 and TRBJ2-1, the complete variable domain reads DGGITQSPKYLFRKEGQNVTLSCEQNLNHDAMYWYRQDPGQGLRLIYYSQIVNDFQKGDIAEGYSVSREKKESFPLTVTSAQKNPTAFYLCASSIEDRGSYNEQFFGPGTRLTVL.

The chain carries TRBV9 and TRBJ2-5, with TRBD1 matching 7 bases. The V gene end was trimmed by 5 bases and the J gene end by 1 base; junction bases not matched to a gene: 8. Germline V gene sequence: CDR1 SGDLS, CDR2 YYNGEE. The CDR3 length is 15 residues. CDR3 nucleotides: TGTGCCAGCAGACGTACAGGGGCTATCCAAGAGACCCAGTACTTC. As protein: CASRRTGAIQETQYF.

This chain connects TRBV19 to TRBJ2-5; 9 bases align to TRBD2. The CDR3 covers 16 residues. Germline trimming cut 5 bases from V and 7 bases from J; bases unmatched to any gene: 14. Germline CDR1 reads LNHDA; CDR2 reads SQIVND (reference sequence). The CDR3 coding sequence is TGTGCCAGTAGTCCAAGACTAGCGGCCCTTGGGAGGACCCAGTACTTC. Residues: CASSPRLAALGRTQYF.

This sequence joins TRBV7-9 and TRBJ2-7; D possibly corresponds to TRBD1 (7 bases). CDR3 length: 14 residues. Germline loops: CDR1 SEHNR, CDR2 FQNEAQ (reference sequence). V was cut by 8 bases and J by 0 bases, with 14 bases left in between. CDR3: CASGRDSFSYEQYF. DNA for the CDR3: TGTGCCAGCGGGCGGGACAGCTTCTCCTACGAGCAGTACTTC.

This sequence joins TRBV2 and TRBJ2-3, with 8 bases fitting TRBD2. Germline-derived CDR1 and CDR2 are SNHLY and FYNNEI. Unmatched junction bases numbered 8, after V lost 7 bases and J lost 2 bases. CDR3 length: 15 amino acids. CDR3 loop: CASMRGGGPTDTQYF. CDR3 nucleotide sequence: TGTGCCAGCATGCGAGGCGGGGGGCCCACAGATACGCAGTATTTT.